This T cell receptor beta chain is from a study of beta chain features in type 1 diabetes. Study-level results: The study notes PCR might favor shorter templates equally in patients and controls.

About 116 mL of blood, on average, came from one heparinised draw per donor. Once sorted, every population was more than 95% pure. The investigators reverse transcribed all of the isolated RNA, so they sequenced expressed TCRB transcripts. Profiled with immunoSEQ multiplex PCR; TCRdb holds only in-frame clones, not every one. In the table there are under 900,000 clones, about a sixth of which are singletons. As regards this clone: Antigen: not known.

This receptor was taken from a woman under 30 in good health. Sequencing was performed on naive CD4+ T cells from blood.

The CDR3 DNA follows: TGTGCCAGCAGCCAACCCCTTTTTGACTCTGGCTACACCTTC. Translated: CASSQPLFDSGYTF. This chain joins TRBV4-2 and TRBJ1-2, with D unclear. Germline-derived CDR1 and CDR2 are LGHNA and YNFKEQ. This CDR3 has 14 amino acids. The V end lost 2 bases, the J end lost 7 bases, and 14 bases lay between the germline ends.